This T cell receptor beta chain derives from a study of T cells in Graves' hyperthyroidism and ophthalmopathy. On the study more broadly: Specimen type is peripheral blood, collected at initial diagnosis prior to any treatment.

TCR beta CDR3 regions were amplified from RNA. Researchers ran a first-round RT-PCR on the TCR CDR3 using the HTBI primer set. TCRdb itself ran the multiplex PCR reads through MiXCR, one entry per CDR3 protein. This sample has about 620,000 distinct CDR3 sequences, with under 20% found just once. Stable Graves' hyperthyroidism denoted no ophthalmopathy progression over 18 months. A patient was excluded if there was uncontrolled infection, other autoimmune disease, pregnancy or lactation. Thyroid ultrasound, orbital computed tomography, clinical symptoms, and serum thyroxine and TRAb underpinned diagnoses. In this sample, this clonotype turned up a few times. Trimming left V 2 bases short and J 4 bases short, with 8 bases between. The CDR3 runs 12 residues. CDR1 GTSNPN and CDR2 SVGIG come from the germline V gene (reference sequence).

The specimen sequenced was blood. The chain couples TRBV30 to TRBJ2-5, with D unclear. This TCR was recovered from a woman aged 25 to 39 with Graves' hyperthyroidism. The CDR3 loop is CAWSSEGETQYF. The CDR3 DNA follows: TGTGCCTGGAGTTCCGAAGGAGAGACCCAGTACTTC.